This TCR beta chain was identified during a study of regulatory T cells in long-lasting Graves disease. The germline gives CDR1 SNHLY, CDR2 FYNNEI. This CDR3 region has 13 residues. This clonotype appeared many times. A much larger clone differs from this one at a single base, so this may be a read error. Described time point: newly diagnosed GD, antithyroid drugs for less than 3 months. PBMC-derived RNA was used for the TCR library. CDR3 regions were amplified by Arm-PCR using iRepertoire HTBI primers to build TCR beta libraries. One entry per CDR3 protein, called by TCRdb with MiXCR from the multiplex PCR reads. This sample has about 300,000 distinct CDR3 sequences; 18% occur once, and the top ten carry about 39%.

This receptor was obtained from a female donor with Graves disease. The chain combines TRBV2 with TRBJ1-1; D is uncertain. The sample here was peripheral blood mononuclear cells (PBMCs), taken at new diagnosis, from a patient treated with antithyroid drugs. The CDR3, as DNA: TGTGGCTGGCGGAGAAAGGTTGGCACTGAAGCTTTCTTT. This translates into CGWRRKVGTEAFF.